Listed below are T cell receptor beta chains from one sample, sequenced in a study of CD8 T cells in Susac syndrome. A single record per CDR3 protein comes from TCRdb applying MiXCR to the immunoSEQ multiplex PCR reads. The data hold fewer than 140,000 distinct CDR3 sequences, with roughly 94% observed a single time. Sequencing used CD8+ T cells from PBMCs. The receptor source for this set is a human donor with Susac syndrome. Each CDR3 is given with its conserved first and last residue. Fields, in order: D gene, J gene, clone size, V gene, CDR3 protein, CDR3 DNA. A D gene is named only where the DNA matches it firmly. The size of a clone is reported for some rows only, either as once, few or many, or as a class for expanded clones.

D gene: .; J gene: TRBJ2-7; clone size: .; V gene: TRBV9; CDR3 protein: CASSPGGGTYEQYF; CDR3 DNA: TGTGCCAGCAGCCCAGGGGGGGGAACCTACGAGCAGTACTTC
D gene: .; J gene: TRBJ2-1; clone size: .; V gene: TRBV29-1; CDR3 protein: CSVEGYFAGALSSYNEQFF; CDR3 DNA: TGCAGCGTTGAAGGGTATTTCGCGGGGGCCTTAAGCTCCTACAATGAGCAGTTCTTC
D gene: .; J gene: TRBJ1-1; clone size: .; V gene: TRBV9; CDR3 protein: CASSRGSSEAFF; CDR3 DNA: TGTGCCAGCAGCCGGGGCTCTAGTGAAGCTTTCTTT
D gene: .; J gene: TRBJ2-4; clone size: .; V gene: TRBV20-1; CDR3 protein: CSAREAGRNIQYF; CDR3 DNA: TGCAGTGCTAGAGAGGCAGGGAGGAACATTCAGTACTTC
D gene: .; J gene: TRBJ1-1; clone size: .; V gene: TRBV4-1; CDR3 protein: CASSQESANTEAFF; CDR3 DNA: TGCGCCAGCAGCCAAGAGTCAGCTAACACTGAAGCTTTCTTT
D gene: .; J gene: TRBJ1-5; clone size: .; V gene: TRBV19; CDR3 protein: CASSTSFNAGEDQPQHF; CDR3 DNA: TGTGCCAGTAGTACATCCTTCAACGCAGGGGAGGATCAGCCCCAGCATTTT
D gene: TRBD2; J gene: TRBJ2-5; clone size: .; V gene: TRBV27; CDR3 protein: CASSSLAGQETQYF; CDR3 DNA: TGTGCCAGCAGTTCCCTAGCGGGTCAAGAGACCCAGTACTTC
D gene: TRBD1; J gene: TRBJ2-7; clone size: .; V gene: TRBV6-2/TRBV6-3; CDR3 protein: CASNFVGTGGLGEQYF; CDR3 DNA: TGTGCCAGCAACTTCGTCGGGACAGGGGGCTTGGGGGAGCAGTACTTC
D gene: TRBD1; J gene: TRBJ2-4; clone size: .; V gene: TRBV20-1; CDR3 protein: CSATGGSKNIQYF; CDR3 DNA: TGCAGTGCAACAGGGGGGTCCAAAAACATTCAGTACTTC
D gene: TRBD1; J gene: TRBJ2-7; clone size: .; V gene: TRBV18; CDR3 protein: CASSPPPTGGTYEQYF; CDR3 DNA: TGTGCCAGCTCACCACCCCCGACAGGGGGTACCTACGAGCAGTACTTC
D gene: .; J gene: TRBJ1-2; clone size: once; V gene: TRBV15; CDR3 protein: CAIGQPLHF; CDR3 DNA: TGTGCCATCGGACAGCCTCTACACTTC
D gene: .; J gene: TRBJ1-1; clone size: once; V gene: TRBV18; CDR3 protein: CASSPERTGTEAFF; CDR3 DNA: TGTGCCAGCTCACCAGAGAGGACCGGCACTGAAGCTTTCTTT
D gene: .; J gene: TRBJ1-1; clone size: .; V gene: TRBV7-3; CDR3 protein: CASSLAGANTEAFF; CDR3 DNA: TGTGCCAGCAGCTTGGCAGGGGCAAACACTGAAGCTTTCTTT
D gene: .; J gene: TRBJ2-1; clone size: .; V gene: TRBV2; CDR3 protein: CASSEIGASYNEQFF; CDR3 DNA: TGTGCCAGCAGTGAGATCGGCGCGTCCTACAATGAGCAGTTCTTC
D gene: .; J gene: TRBJ2-2; clone size: once; V gene: TRBV12-3/TRBV12-4; CDR3 protein: CASTKIPGELFF; CDR3 DNA: TGTGCCAGCACCAAAATTCCCGGGGAGCTGTTTTTT